These 21 T cell receptor beta chains were sequenced from one sample in a study of T-cell memory formation after mild COVID-19. TCRdb reprocessed the 5' RACE reads with MiXCR, giving one entry per CDR3 protein. The sample consists of over 130,000 distinct CDR3 sequences, 11% to 15% of them appearing once. The sample taken for sequencing was PBMCs or a T cell subset sorted from them (not recorded which). The receptors stem from an adult woman who had mild COVID-19 (a few samples of this study predate the infection). Cell type and time point are not known.

In its sample, this clonotype was seen a few times. The gene calls are TRBV3-1 and TRBJ2-1; TRBD2 might be the D (7 bases). Germline V gene sequence: CDR1 LGHDT, CDR2 YNNKEL (reference sequence). CDR3 length equals 15 residues. The V and J ends lost 5 bases and 3 bases respectively, with 14 bases between them. The CDR3 loop reads CASSNKGGFYNEQFF. The CDR3 region has the DNA TGTGCCAGCAGCAACAAGGGGGGGTTCTACAATGAGCAGTTCTTC.

The CDR3 DNA follows: TGTGCCACCAGAGTCGGACAGGGGGCAAACACCGGGGAGCTGTTTTTT. This translates into CATRVGQGANTGELFF. The chain combines TRBV24-1 with TRBJ2-2; TRBD1 matches at 11 bases. The CDR3 runs to 16 residues. Germline-derived CDR1 and CDR2 are KGHDR and SFDVKD. V was clipped by 7 bases and J by 2 bases; unmatched bases: 5.

V and J are TRBV12-3 or TRBV12-4 and TRBJ2-1; D gene unclear. Trimming stripped 3 bases from V and 2 bases from J, with 11 bases between. The length of the CDR3 is 15 residues. CDR3 DNA sequence: TGTGCCAGCAGTTTTATGGCCATGGCCTACAATGAGCAGTTCTTC. The encoded protein is CASSFMAMAYNEQFF.

V gene TRBV4-3 combines with J gene TRBJ2-1, with 12 bases identical to TRBD2. Germline trimming cut 3 bases from V and 7 bases from J; bases unmatched to any gene: 10. CDR1 and CDR2 from the germline V gene are LGHNA and YSLEER. There are 17 residues in the CDR3. CDR3 coding DNA: TGCGCCAGCAGCCAGGGTCGACTAGCGGGAGAAACGAATGAGCAGTTCTTC. Translating gives CASSQGRLAGETNEQFF.

This clonotype was seen more than once but under ten times. The rearrangement joins TRBV7-6 to TRBJ2-1, with unresolved D. The V end was cut by 1 base, the J end by 10 bases, with 20 bases between. Germline V gives CDR1 SGHVS, CDR2 FNYEAQ. The CDR3 is made up of 16 amino acids. This CDR3 reads CASSLGLSSLQEEQFF. The CDR3 region has the DNA TGTGCCAGCAGCTTAGGTCTGAGTTCCCTACAAGAGGAGCAGTTCTTC. The whole variable domain, filled in from reference TRBV7-6 and TRBJ2-1, reads GAGVSQSPRYKVTKRGQDVALRCDPISGHVSLYWYRQALGQGPEFLTYFNYEAQQDKSGLPNDRFSAERPEGSISTLTIQRTEQRDSAMYRCASSLGLSSLQEEQFFGPGTRLTVL.

This clonotype came up many times. The rearrangement links TRBV19 to TRBJ2-1; D call uncertain. Deletions cut 10 bases from V and 5 bases from J, with 21 bases between. The CDR3 extends over 15 amino acids. Germline assignment: CDR1 LNHDA and CDR2 SQIVND (reference sequence). This CDR3 is CATLGLPGGNNEQFF. CDR3 sequence (DNA): TGTGCCACCCTGGGCCTTCCCGGCGGAAACAATGAGCAGTTCTTC.

This clonotype was observed a few times. This chain joins TRBV27 and TRBJ1-5; no reliable D call. Trimming left V 0 bases short and J 4 bases short, with 13 bases between. CDR3 length: 16 residues. Germline V CDR1 and CDR2: MNHEY, SMNVEV (reference sequence). CDR3 in DNA: TGTGCCAGCAGTTTATCGGTTACATTATCAAATCAGCCCCAGCATTTT. Translation gives CASSLSVTLSNQPQHF.

This clonotype appeared a few times. The chain recombines TRBV20-1 with TRBJ1-6, with 9 bases aligning to TRBD1. The J segment lost 7 bases and the V segment lost 3 bases, leaving 10 bases of the junction unmatched. This CDR3 is built from 16 residues. Germline CDR1 reads DFQATT; CDR2 reads SNEGSKA (reference sequence). The CDR3 sequence: CSASWGGQGWNSPLHF. The DNA for the CDR3 is TGCAGTGCTAGTTGGGGCGGACAGGGGTGGAATTCACCCCTCCACTTT.

V is TRBV12-5 and J is TRBJ2-3; D is undetermined. The germline gives CDR1 LGHNT, CDR2 FRNRAP. Trimming cost V 7 bases and J 2 bases, with 10 bases left between them. CDR3 length: 13 amino acids. CDR3 DNA: TGTGCTAGTGCGACTTTCAACACAGATACGCAGTATTTT. It specifies CASATFNTDTQYF.

This clonotype appeared a few times. The V and J genes are TRBV29-1 and TRBJ2-3; 13 positions match TRBD2. V was clipped by 6 bases and J by 6 bases; unmatched bases: 18. CDR1 and CDR2 (germline): SQVTM, ANQGSEA. This CDR3 comprises 18 residues. Here the CDR3 DNA reads TGCAGCGTCTTCGGGACTAGCGGGAATGAGGGAAGTTGGGATACGCAGTATTTT. This translates into CSVFGTSGNEGSWDTQYF.

The chain couples TRBV10-3 to TRBJ2-3; maybe TRBD2 (6 bases). Germline V CDR1 and CDR2: ENHRY, SYGVKD. V was clipped by 3 bases and J by 4 bases, with 17 bases between them. There are 16 residues in the CDR3. CDR3 nucleotides: TGTGCCATCAGTGATATCCCGGGAGAGCCTCCAGATACGCAGTATTTT. Translating it yields CAISDIPGEPPDTQYF.

At least ten counts were recorded for this clonotype. The chain has TRBV29-1 and TRBJ2-7; TRBD1 matches at 9 bases. The V gene end was trimmed by 5 bases and the J gene end by 5 bases; junction bases not matched to a gene: 10. CDR3 length: 14 amino acids. CDR1 is SQVTM and CDR2 is ANQGSEA in the germline V gene. The chain's CDR3 is CSVRSGQGWNEQYF. The DNA for the CDR3 is TGCAGCGTTAGATCAGGACAGGGGTGGAACGAGCAGTACTTC.

The chain has TRBV20-1 and TRBJ2-3; D gene uncertain. Germline V gene sequence: CDR1 DFQATT, CDR2 SNEGSKA (reference sequence). The CDR3 contains 13 residues. The ends were cut back, 3 bases at V and 0 bases at J, with 7 bases in the middle. The CDR3 nucleotides read TGCAGTGCTAGCGCGGAGAGCACAGATACGCAGTATTTT. This encodes CSASAESTDTQYF.

This clonotype was seen at least ten times. The chain is built from TRBV12-3 or TRBV12-4 and TRBJ2-1; TRBD1 aligns across 7 bases. With 5 bases clipped from V and 6 bases from J, the junction kept 10 bases outside the gene matches. This CDR3 is 15 amino acids long. In DNA form, the CDR3 reads TGTGCCAGCAGTGGGGGACAGCAACTTCCCAATGAGCAGTTCTTC. It codes for CASSGGQQLPNEQFF.

There are a few counts of this clonotype. This rearrangement joins TRBV5-1 to TRBJ2-6; D unresolved. The ends were cut back, 0 bases at V and 0 bases at J, with 10 bases in the middle. The length of the CDR3 is 17 residues. Germline CDR1 and CDR2: SGHRS and YFSETQ. The CDR3 nucleotides are TGCGCCAGCAGCTTGGCTCCCATGCCCTCTGGGGCCAACGTCCTGACTTTC. It codes for CASSLAPMPSGANVLTF.

This clonotype has a handful of counts. The rearrangement joins TRBV6-1 to TRBJ2-6; D gene uncertain. Trimming stripped 3 bases from V and 0 bases from J, with 6 bases between. The length of the CDR3 is 15 residues. The germline gives CDR1 MNHNS, CDR2 SASEGT. CDR3 in amino acids: CASSEQSSGANVLTF. The DNA for the CDR3 is TGTGCCAGCAGTGAGCAGTCCTCTGGGGCCAACGTCCTGACTTTC.

The table lists this clonotype with a few counts. This sequence joins TRBV27 and TRBJ2-1; 10 bases match TRBD2. J lost 9 bases, V lost 4 bases, and 15 bases had no gene match. The CDR3 covers 17 residues. Germline assignment: CDR1 MNHEY and CDR2 SMNVEV (reference sequence). The CDR3: CASSSDLSGRKVAEQFF. Here the CDR3 DNA reads TGTGCCAGCAGTTCAGACCTTAGCGGGAGGAAGGTGGCTGAGCAGTTCTTC.

This clonotype has a count of ten or more. The rearrangement links TRBV11-3 to TRBJ2-1, with 12 bases fitting TRBD2. Germline-derived CDR1 and CDR2 are SGHNT and YENEEA. Unmatched junction bases numbered 7, after V lost 4 bases and J lost 3 bases. CDR3 length equals 17 residues. CDR3 residues: CASSSGLAGPLYNEQFF. The CDR3 region has the DNA TGTGCCAGCAGCTCGGGACTAGCGGGTCCTCTCTACAATGAGCAGTTCTTC.

This clonotype came up a few times. The chain recombines TRBV27 with TRBJ1-1; tentatively, D is TRBD1 (6 bases). Trimming shortened V by 3 bases and J by 2 bases, and 10 bases separated the two germline ends. The CDR3 has 14 amino acids. CDR1 and CDR2 from the germline V gene are MNHEY and SMNVEV (reference sequence). The CDR3: CASSFMGGNTEAFF. The CDR3 DNA sequence: TGTGCCAGCAGTTTTATGGGGGGCAACACTGAAGCTTTCTTT.

This clonotype occurred a few times. The rearrangement uses TRBV7-8 and TRBJ2-4; D unclear. The length of the CDR3 is 11 residues. Trimming took 1 base from V and 7 from J, leaving 2 bases between them. CDR1 is SGHVS, CDR2 FQNEAQ, per germline. The CDR3: CASSLDNIQYF. CDR3 nucleotides: TGTGCCAGCAGCTTAGACAACATTCAGTACTTC.

The chain links TRBV2 to TRBJ2-1; TRBD2 matches 14 bases. The V gene's germline CDR1 is SNHLY and CDR2 FYNNEI. V trimming: 5 bases; J trimming: 3 bases; junction bases outside the gene matches: 9. The CDR3 runs 18 residues. The CDR3 region is CASSKSRLAGGVYNEQFF. Written as DNA, the CDR3 is TGTGCCAGCAGTAAATCTCGACTAGCGGGAGGGGTCTACAATGAGCAGTTCTTC.